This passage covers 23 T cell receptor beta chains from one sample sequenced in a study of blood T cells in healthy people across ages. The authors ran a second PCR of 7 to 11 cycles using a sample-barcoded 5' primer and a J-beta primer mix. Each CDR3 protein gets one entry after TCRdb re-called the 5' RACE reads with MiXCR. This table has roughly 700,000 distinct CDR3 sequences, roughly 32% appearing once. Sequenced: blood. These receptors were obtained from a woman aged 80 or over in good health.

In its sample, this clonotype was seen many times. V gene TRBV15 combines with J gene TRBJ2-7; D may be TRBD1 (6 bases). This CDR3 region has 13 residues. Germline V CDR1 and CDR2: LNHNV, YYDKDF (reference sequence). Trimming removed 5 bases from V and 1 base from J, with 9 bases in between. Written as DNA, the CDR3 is TGTGCCACCAGCCCCGGGACATCCTACGAGCAGTACTTC. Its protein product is CATSPGTSYEQYF.

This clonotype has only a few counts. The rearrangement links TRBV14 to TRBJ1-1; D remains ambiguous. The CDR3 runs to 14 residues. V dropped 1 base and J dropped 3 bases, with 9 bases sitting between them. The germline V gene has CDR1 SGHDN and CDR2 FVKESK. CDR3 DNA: TGTGCCAGCAGCCAAGGAGAGAGACACACTGAAGCTTTCTTT. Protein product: CASSQGERHTEAFF.

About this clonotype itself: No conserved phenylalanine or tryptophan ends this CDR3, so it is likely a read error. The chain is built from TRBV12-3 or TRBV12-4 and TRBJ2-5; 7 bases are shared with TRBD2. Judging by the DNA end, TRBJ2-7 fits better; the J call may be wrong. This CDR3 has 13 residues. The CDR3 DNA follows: TGTGCCAGCAGTTTACGGGAGGCTTACGAGCAGTACTCC. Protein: CASSLREAYEQYS.

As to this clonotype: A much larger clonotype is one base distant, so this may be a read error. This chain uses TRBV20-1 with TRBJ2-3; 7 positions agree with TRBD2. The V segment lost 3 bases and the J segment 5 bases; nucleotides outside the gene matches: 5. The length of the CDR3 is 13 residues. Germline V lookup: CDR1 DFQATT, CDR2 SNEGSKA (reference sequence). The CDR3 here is CSARGGTIDTQYF. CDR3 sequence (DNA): TGCAGTGCTAGGGGAGGGACCATAGATACGCAGTATTTT.

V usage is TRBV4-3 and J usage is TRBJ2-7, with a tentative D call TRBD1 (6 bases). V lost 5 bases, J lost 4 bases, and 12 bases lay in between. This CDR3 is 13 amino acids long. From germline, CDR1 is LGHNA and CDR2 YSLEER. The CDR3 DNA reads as TGCGCCAGCAGCGCAGGGGTTGGGTACGAGCAGTACTTC. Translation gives CASSAGVGYEQYF.

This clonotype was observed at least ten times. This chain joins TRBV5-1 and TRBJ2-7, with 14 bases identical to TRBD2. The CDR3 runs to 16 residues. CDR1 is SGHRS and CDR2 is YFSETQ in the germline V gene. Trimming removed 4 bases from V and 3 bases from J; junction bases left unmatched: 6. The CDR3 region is CASSPGTSGGLYEQYF. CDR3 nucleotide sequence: TGCGCCAGCAGCCCGGGGACTAGCGGGGGCCTCTACGAGCAGTACTTC.

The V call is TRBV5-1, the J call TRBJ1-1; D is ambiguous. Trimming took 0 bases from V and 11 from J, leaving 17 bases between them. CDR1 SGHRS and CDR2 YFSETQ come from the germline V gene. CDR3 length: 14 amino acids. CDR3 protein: CASSLESGADSAFF. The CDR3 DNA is TGCGCCAGCAGCTTGGAGTCAGGAGCCGATAGTGCTTTCTTT.

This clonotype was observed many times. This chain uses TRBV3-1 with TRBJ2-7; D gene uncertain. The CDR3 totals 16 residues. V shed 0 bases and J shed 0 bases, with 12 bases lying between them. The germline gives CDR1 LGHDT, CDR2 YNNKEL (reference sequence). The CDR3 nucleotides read TGTGCCAGCAGCCAAGATAGTAAAGCGTCCTCCTACGAGCAGTACTTC. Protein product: CASSQDSKASSYEQYF.

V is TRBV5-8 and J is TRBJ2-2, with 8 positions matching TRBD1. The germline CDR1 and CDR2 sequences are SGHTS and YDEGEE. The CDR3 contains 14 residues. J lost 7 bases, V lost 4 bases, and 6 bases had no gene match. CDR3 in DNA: TGTGCCAGCAGCACCCGACAGGGGATCGGGGAGCTGTTTTTT. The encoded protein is CASSTRQGIGELFF.

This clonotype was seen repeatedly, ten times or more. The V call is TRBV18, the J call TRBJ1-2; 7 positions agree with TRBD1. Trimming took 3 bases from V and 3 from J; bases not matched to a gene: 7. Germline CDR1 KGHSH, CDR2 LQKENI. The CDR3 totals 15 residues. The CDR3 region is CASSPDRARDYGYTF. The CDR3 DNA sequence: TGTGCCAGCTCACCTGACAGGGCCCGGGACTATGGCTACACCTTC. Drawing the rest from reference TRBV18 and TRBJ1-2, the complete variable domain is NAGVMQNPRHLVRRRGQEARLRCSPMKGHSHVYWYRQLPEEGLKFMVYLQKENIIDESGMPKERFSAEFPKEGPSILRIQQVVRGDSAAYFCASSPDRARDYGYTFGSGTRLTVV.

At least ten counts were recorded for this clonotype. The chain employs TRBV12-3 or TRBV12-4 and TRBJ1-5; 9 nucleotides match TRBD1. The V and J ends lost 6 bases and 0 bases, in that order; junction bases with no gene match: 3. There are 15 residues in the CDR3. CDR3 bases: TGTGCCAGCAGAACAGGGGGCTATAGCAATCAGCCCCAGCATTTT. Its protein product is CASRTGGYSNQPQHF.

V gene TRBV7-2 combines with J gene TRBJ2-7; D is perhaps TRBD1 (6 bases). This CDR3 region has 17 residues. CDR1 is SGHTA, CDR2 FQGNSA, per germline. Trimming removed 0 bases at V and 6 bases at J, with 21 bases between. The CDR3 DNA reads TGTGCCAGCAGCTTAGCGACAGGAATAATGGGGCATTCCGAGCAGTACTTC. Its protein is CASSLATGIMGHSEQYF.

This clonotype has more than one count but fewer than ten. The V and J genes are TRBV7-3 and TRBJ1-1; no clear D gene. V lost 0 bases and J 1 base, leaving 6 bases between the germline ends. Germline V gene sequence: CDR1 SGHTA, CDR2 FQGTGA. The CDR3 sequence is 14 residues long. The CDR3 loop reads CASSLTAWNTEAFF. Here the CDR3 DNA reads TGTGCCAGCAGCTTAACTGCCTGGAACACTGAAGCTTTCTTT.

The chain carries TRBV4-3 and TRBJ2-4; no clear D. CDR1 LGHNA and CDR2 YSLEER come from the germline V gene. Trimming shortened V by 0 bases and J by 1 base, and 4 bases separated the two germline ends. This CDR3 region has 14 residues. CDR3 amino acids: CASSQDRAKNIQYF. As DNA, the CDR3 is TGCGCCAGCAGCCAAGACAGGGCCAAAAACATTCAGTACTTC.

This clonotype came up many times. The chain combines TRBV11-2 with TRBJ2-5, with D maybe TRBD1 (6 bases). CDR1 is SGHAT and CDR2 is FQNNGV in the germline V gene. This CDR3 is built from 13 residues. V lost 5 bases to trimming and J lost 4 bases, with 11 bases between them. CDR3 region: CASSQGFGETQYF. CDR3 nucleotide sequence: TGTGCCAGCAGCCAGGGGTTCGGAGAGACCCAGTACTTC.

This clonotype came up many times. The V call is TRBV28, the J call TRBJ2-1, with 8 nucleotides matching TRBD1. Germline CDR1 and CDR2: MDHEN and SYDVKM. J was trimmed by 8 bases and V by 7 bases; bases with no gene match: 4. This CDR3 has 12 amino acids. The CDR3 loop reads CASTPDRDEQFF. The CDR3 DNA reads TGTGCCAGCACCCCGGACAGGGATGAGCAGTTCTTC.

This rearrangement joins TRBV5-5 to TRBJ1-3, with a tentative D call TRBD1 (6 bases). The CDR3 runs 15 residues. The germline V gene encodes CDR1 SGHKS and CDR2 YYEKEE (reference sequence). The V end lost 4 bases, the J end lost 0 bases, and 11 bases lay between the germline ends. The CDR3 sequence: CASSLTGDSGNTIYF. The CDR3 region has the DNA TGTGCCAGCAGCCTGACAGGAGACTCTGGAAACACCATATATTTT.

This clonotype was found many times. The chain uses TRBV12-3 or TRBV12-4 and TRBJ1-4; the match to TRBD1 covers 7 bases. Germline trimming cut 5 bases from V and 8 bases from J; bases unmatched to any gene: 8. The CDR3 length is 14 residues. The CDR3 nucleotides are TGTGCCAGCAGTCGGACAGGCCACAAGGAAAAACTGTTTTTT. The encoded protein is CASSRTGHKEKLFF.

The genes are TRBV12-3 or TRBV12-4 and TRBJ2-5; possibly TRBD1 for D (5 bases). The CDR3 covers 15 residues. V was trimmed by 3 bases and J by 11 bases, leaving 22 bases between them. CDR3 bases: TGTGCCAGCAGTTTTCGCCAGGGATCCTACAATGAGCAGTACTTC. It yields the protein CASSFRQGSYNEQYF.

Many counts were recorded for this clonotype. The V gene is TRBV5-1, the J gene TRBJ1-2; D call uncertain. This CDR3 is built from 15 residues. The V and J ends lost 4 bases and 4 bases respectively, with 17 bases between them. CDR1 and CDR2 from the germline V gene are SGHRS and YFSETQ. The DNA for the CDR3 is TGCGCCAGCAGCCCGGATGAGGGAGACGGCTATGGCTACACCTTC. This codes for CASSPDEGDGYGYTF. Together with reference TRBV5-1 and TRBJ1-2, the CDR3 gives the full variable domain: KAGVTQTPRYLIKTRGQQVTLSCSPISGHRSVSWYQQTPGQGLQFLFEYFSETQRNKGNFPGRFSGRQFSNSRSEMNVSTLELGDSALYLCASSPDEGDGYGYTFGSGTRLTVV.

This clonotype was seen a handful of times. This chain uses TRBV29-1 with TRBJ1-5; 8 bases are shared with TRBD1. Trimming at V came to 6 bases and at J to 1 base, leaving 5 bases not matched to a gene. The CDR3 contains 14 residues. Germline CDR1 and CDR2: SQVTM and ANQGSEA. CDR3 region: CSVVDRGSNQPQHF. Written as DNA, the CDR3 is TGCAGCGTCGTTGACAGGGGCAGCAATCAGCCCCAGCATTTT.

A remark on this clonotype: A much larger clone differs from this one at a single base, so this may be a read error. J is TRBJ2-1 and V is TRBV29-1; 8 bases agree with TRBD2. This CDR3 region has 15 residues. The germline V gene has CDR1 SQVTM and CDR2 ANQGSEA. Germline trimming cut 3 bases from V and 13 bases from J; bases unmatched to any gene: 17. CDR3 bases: TGCAGCGTTGATGGTTCTAGCGGGTTCGTAGAGACCCAGTTCTTC. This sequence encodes CSVDGSSGFVETQFF.

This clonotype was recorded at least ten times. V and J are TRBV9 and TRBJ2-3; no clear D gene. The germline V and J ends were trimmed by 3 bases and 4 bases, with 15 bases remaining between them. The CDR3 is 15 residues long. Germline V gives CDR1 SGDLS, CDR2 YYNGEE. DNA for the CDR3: TGTGCCAGCAGCGCCCCCGGTGGATTGGCAGATACGCAGTATTTT. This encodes CASSAPGGLADTQYF. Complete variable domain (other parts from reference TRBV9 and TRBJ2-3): DSGVTQTPKHLITATGQRVTLRCSPRSGDLSVYWYQQSLDQGLQFLIQYYNGEERAKGNILERFSAQQFPDLHSELNLSSLELGDSALYFCASSAPGGLADTQYFGPGTRLTVL.